This T cell receptor (beta chain) was sequenced during a study of post-analysis software for immune sequencing data. Overall study context: The study covered relapsing-remitting, secondary progressive and progressive-relapsing courses of multiple sclerosis. General study findings and limits: Patients carried roughly five TRBV segments more frequently than controls did, and TRBV5-6, TRBV5-1 and TRBV20-1 were among them. Normalized Chao1 diversity was significantly lower in multiple sclerosis patients than in controls.

The CDR3 has 15 residues. Germline V lookup: CDR1 DFQATT, CDR2 SNEGSKA (reference sequence). cDNA libraries for TCR beta contained unique molecular identifiers. Each batch of about 0.85 to 10 million T cells produced hundreds of thousands of cDNA molecules. Each CDR3 protein gets one entry after TCRdb re-called the PCR reads with MiXCR. The sample records about 820,000 distinct CDR3 sequences, about 53% being singletons. Of note for this clonotype: The antigen remains unidentified.

The specimen sequenced was blood. V usage is TRBV20-1 and J usage is TRBJ2-1; possibly TRBD1 for D (6 bases). The J call may not be correct, given that the DNA end is closer to TRBJ2-7. The TCR was taken from a girl between 10 and 17 years old with multiple sclerosis. This CDR3 is CSARAQGQNSYEQYF. The DNA of the CDR3 is TGCAGTGCTAGAGCTCAAGGACAGAACTCCTACGAGCAGTACTTC.